A single sample gave rise to the 11 T cell receptor beta chains below, sequenced in a study of cytomegalovirus exposure and HLA in healthy donors. Amplification used 60 Vbeta primers and 13 Jbeta primers. Data came from immunoSEQ multiplex PCR; TCRdb stores just in-frame clones and leaves some out. The data show about 200,000 clones, with under 85% seen just once and around 1.7% held by the top ten. Material: PBMCs. The receptor source for this set is a middle-aged man in good health and CMV-seronegative.

The V gene is TRBV7-3, the J gene TRBJ2-1; 9 bases match TRBD2. Looked up from germline, CDR1 is SGHTA and CDR2 is FQGTGA. This CDR3 region has 16 residues. V dropped 2 bases and J dropped 7; count of bases not matched to a gene: 9. The chain's CDR3 is CASSLLAGARGNEQFF. DNA for the CDR3: TGTGCCAGCAGCTTATTAGCGGGAGCCCGGGGAAATGAGCAGTTCTTC.

A remark on this clone: Germline and junction disagree at one end, which may indicate a read error. The DNA of the CDR3 is TGTGCCAGCAGTTTTCGGACAAGCGCTGAAGTTTTCTTT. Its protein is CASSFRTSAEVFF. V and J are TRBV27 and TRBJ1-1; maybe TRBD1 (5 bases). CDR3 length: 13 amino acids. Germline V lookup: CDR1 MNHEY, CDR2 SMNVEV (reference sequence).

J is TRBJ2-5 and V is TRBV19; D unresolved. There are 12 residues in the CDR3. V was trimmed by 1 base and J by 5 bases, leaving 5 bases between them. Germline values: CDR1 LNHDA, CDR2 SQIVND (reference sequence). The CDR3 reads CASSIAGETQYF. The CDR3 nucleotides are TGTGCCAGTAGTATAGCCGGGGAGACCCAGTACTTC. Supplemented by reference TRBV19 and TRBJ2-5, the full variable domain reads DGGITQSPKYLFRKEGQNVTLSCEQNLNHDAMYWYRQDPGQGLRLIYYSQIVNDFQKGDIAEGYSVSREKKESFPLTVTSAQKNPTAFYLCASSIAGETQYFGPGTRLLVL.

V and J are TRBV6-1 and TRBJ1-3; D is undetermined. CDR1 and CDR2 (germline): MNHNS, SASEGT. The CDR3 runs to 14 residues. Trimming removed 2 bases at V and 0 bases at J, with 5 bases between. The CDR3: CASSEKASGNTIYF. The DNA of the CDR3 is TGTGCCAGCAGTGAAAAAGCCTCTGGAAACACCATATATTTT.

This clone was recorded once. The J gene is TRBJ2-7, the V gene TRBV11-2, with a weak D call TRBD1 (5 bases). Germline lookup yields CDR1 SGHAT and CDR2 FQNNGV. This CDR3 is built from 14 residues. V was clipped by 2 bases and J by 4 bases, with 12 bases between them. This chain's CDR3 is CASSLSLSGYEQYF. In nucleotides, the CDR3 is TGTGCCAGCAGCTTAAGTTTGTCAGGGTACGAGCAGTACTTC.

This clone was seen just once. The chain uses TRBV5-1 and TRBJ2-7; D possibly corresponds to TRBD2 (6 bases). Germline V gene sequence: CDR1 SGHRS, CDR2 YFSETQ. CDR3 length: 16 residues. V lost 0 bases, J lost 0 bases, and 13 bases lay in between. In DNA form, the CDR3 reads TGCGCCAGCAGCTTGGAGGGGACTCCGGGCTCCTACGAGCAGTACTTC. As protein: CASSLEGTPGSYEQYF.

This sequence joins TRBV5-4 and TRBJ2-5, with 9 nucleotides matching TRBD1. V lost 4 bases and J lost 1; bases outside the gene matches: 5. The CDR3 consists of 15 residues. CDR1 SGHNT and CDR2 YYREEE come from the germline V gene (reference sequence). Here the CDR3 reads CASSKTGGFQETQYF. In nucleotides, the CDR3 is TGTGCCAGCAGCAAAACAGGGGGCTTCCAAGAGACCCAGTACTTC.

Only a few counts were recorded for this clone. V gene TRBV5-4 combines with J gene TRBJ2-7, with TRBD2 matching 11 bases. The V gene end was trimmed by 4 bases and the J gene end by 7 bases; junction bases not matched to a gene: 10. The CDR3 sequence is 15 residues long. Germline CDR1 is SGHNT and CDR2 is YYREEE (reference sequence). In DNA, the CDR3 is TGTGCCAGCAGCGAAGGACTAGCGGGCCAAAAAGAGCAGTACTTC. Translation: CASSEGLAGQKEQYF.

About this clone: Other nucleotide sequences in the sample specify the same CDR3. This chain uses TRBV6-1 with TRBJ2-7, with 8 bases fitting TRBD1. The CDR3 sequence is 12 residues long. Per the germline V gene, CDR1 is MNHNS and CDR2 is SASEGT. J lost 4 bases, V lost 7 bases, and 3 bases had no gene match. The CDR3 DNA sequence: TGTGCCAGCACAGACAGGGGTTACGAGCAGTACTTC. Protein: CASTDRGYEQYF.

The chain links TRBV19 to TRBJ2-5; perhaps TRBD1 as D (6 bases). Near its end, the DNA agrees better with TRBJ2-7, so the J call may be wrong. From germline, CDR1 is LNHDA and CDR2 SQIVND (reference sequence). This CDR3 is 15 amino acids long. The CDR3 spells CASSIGTRSSYEQYF. The CDR3 DNA is TGTGCCAGTAGTATCGGGACAAGGAGCTCCTACGAGCAGTACTTC.

A few counts support this clone. The CDR3, as DNA: TGTGCCAGCAGCCCCCGGGACAGGGGGTCGGCTGAAGCTTTCTTT. Amino acids: CASSPRDRGSAEAFF. The rearrangement uses TRBV28 and TRBJ1-1; 11 nucleotides agree with TRBD1. Germline V gives CDR1 MDHEN, CDR2 SYDVKM. The V gene end was trimmed by 6 bases and the J gene end by 6 bases; junction bases not matched to a gene: 9. This CDR3 spans 15 amino acids.